The clone carrying this T cell receptor (beta chain) was recorded at least ten times. Its antigen is still unknown. Stated time point: persistent/refractory GD, antithyroid drugs over 5 years with positive TRAb. After RNA was extracted from PBMCs, the TCR library was made from it. The entry originates in a study of regulatory T cells in long-lasting Graves disease. Study as a whole: Patients met the persistent Graves' disease definition after over 5 years of antithyroid drugs with positive TSH receptor antibodies.

iRepertoire HTBI primers and Arm-PCR of CDR3 regions built TCR beta libraries. TCRdb processed the multiplex PCR reads anew with MiXCR; each CDR3 protein has one entry. The sample has roughly 700,000 distinct CDR3 sequences, approximately 29% seen once. CDR3 length: 12 amino acids. V was pared by 0 bases and J by 10 bases, with 9 bases between. CDR1 and CDR2 (germline): LGHDT, YNNKEL (reference sequence). Study outcomes and limitations: A limited number of samples was an acknowledged limitation. Not thyroid tissue but only peripheral blood was studied.

The chain employs TRBV3-1 and TRBJ1-1; D not resolved. Specimen: peripheral blood mononuclear cells (PBMCs), collected when the disease was refractory, from a patient treated with antithyroid drugs. This TCR came from a female donor with Graves disease. In DNA, the CDR3 is TGTGCCAGCAGCCAAGACGATCGGCGAGCTTTCTTT. Its protein is CASSQDDRRAFF.